Listed here are 19 T cell receptor beta chains from one sample, sequenced in a study of blood T cell repertoires in COVID-19. The protocol was immunoSEQ multiplex PCR, while the TCRdb copy is restricted to in-frame clones and leaves out a portion. The sample lists around 95,000 clones; approximately 90% were seen once. Sequences were obtained from peripheral blood. The receptors shown here come from a man aged 45-60 years with acute or convalescent COVID-19.

The chain joins TRBV11-3 to TRBJ2-2; TRBD2 aligns across 11 bases. Germline trimming cut 3 bases from V and 0 bases from J; bases unmatched to any gene: 6. CDR1 SGHNT and CDR2 YENEEA come from the germline V gene. This CDR3 region has 18 residues. CDR3 loop: CASSFTSGRGANTGELFF. The CDR3 nucleotides read TGTGCCAGCAGCTTCACTAGCGGGAGAGGGGCGAACACCGGGGAGCTGTTTTTT.

The chain recombines TRBV4-2 with TRBJ1-1; 9 bases fit TRBD1. CDR3 length equals 14 residues. Germline V gene lookup returns CDR1 LGHNA and CDR2 YNFKEQ. J gave up 3 bases and V 1 base, and 0 bases lay outside the gene matches. The CDR3 loop reads CASSQGQGDTEAFF. As DNA, the CDR3 is TGTGCCAGCAGCCAAGGACAGGGGGACACTGAAGCTTTCTTT.

The chain joins TRBV6-5 to TRBJ2-3; 7 bases align to TRBD1. Per germline, CDR1 MNHEY and CDR2 SVGAGI. V trimming: 5 bases; J trimming: 0 bases; junction bases outside the gene matches: 5. CDR3 size: 15 residues. CDR3 in amino acids: CASSNRGYSTDTQYF. Here the CDR3 DNA reads TGTGCCAGCAGTAACAGGGGTTATAGCACAGATACGCAGTATTTT.

This chain uses TRBV15 with TRBJ1-2; the match to TRBD1 covers 8 bases. The CDR3 totals 14 residues. The germline V gene has CDR1 LNHNV and CDR2 YYDKDF (reference sequence). Losses at the gene ends were 2 bases for V and 6 bases for J; bases not matched to a gene: 5. This CDR3 reads CATSRSGQGHGYTF. Here the CDR3 DNA reads TGTGCCACCAGCAGATCCGGACAGGGACATGGCTACACCTTC.

The V and J genes are TRBV5-1 and TRBJ2-7; 9 bases map to TRBD2. V was clipped by 7 bases and J by 0 bases; unmatched bases: 2. The CDR3 extends over 13 amino acids. CDR1 is SGHRS, CDR2 YFSETQ, per germline. The CDR3 nucleotides are TGCGCCAGCCAACTAGCGGGCTCCTACGAGCAGTACTTC. The encoded protein is CASQLAGSYEQYF.

The chain uses TRBV7-2 and TRBJ1-2, with 9 bases fitting TRBD1. CDR1 is SGHTA, CDR2 FQGNSA, per germline. Trimming at V came to 5 bases and at J to 6 bases, leaving 7 bases not matched to a gene. The CDR3 has 14 residues. In DNA form, the CDR3 reads TGTGCCAGCAGCCTTAAGGGACAGGGACATGGCTACACCTTC. Its translation is CASSLKGQGHGYTF.

The chain has TRBV28 and TRBJ1-1; D remains ambiguous. This CDR3 region has 12 residues. Between the trimmed V and J ends, which lost 1 base and 6 bases, there was a span of 6 bases. CDR1 MDHEN and CDR2 SYDVKM come from the germline V gene. CDR3 sequence (DNA): TGTGCCAGCAGTTTATCGCAGGCTGAAGCTTTCTTT. Translation gives CASSLSQAEAFF.

This chain connects TRBV18 to TRBJ1-4; D possibly corresponds to TRBD1 (5 bases). V was clipped by 4 bases and J by 5 bases, with 14 bases between them. The germline V gene has CDR1 KGHSH and CDR2 LQKENI. The CDR3 loop spans 15 amino acids. This CDR3 reads CASSLQGLGNEKLFF. CDR3 DNA: TGTGCCAGCTCACTGCAGGGCTTGGGGAATGAAAAACTGTTTTTT.

The chain couples TRBV2 to TRBJ1-1; TRBD1 matches 9 bases. In germline, CDR1 is SNHLY, CDR2 FYNNEI. V was clipped by 5 bases and J by 5 bases; unmatched bases: 6. There are 14 residues in the CDR3. The CDR3 DNA follows: TGTGCCAGCAGTTTCGGGACAGGGCGGACTGAAGCTTTCTTT. Amino acids: CASSFGTGRTEAFF.

This clone was observed once. The rearrangement joins TRBV3-1 (or the pseudogene TRBV3-2) to TRBJ1-5; TRBD1 is a possible D gene (6 bases). There are 17 residues in the CDR3. V gave up 4 bases and J gave up 5 bases, with 21 bases separating them. The germline CDR1 and CDR2 sequences are LGHDT and YNNKEL (reference sequence). CDR3 in DNA: TGTGCCAGCAGCCTAAACGGGGGGCGCCGGCACGATCAGCCCCAGCATTTT. It is translated as CASSLNGGRRHDQPQHF.

This rearrangement joins TRBV7-9 to TRBJ1-1; D ambiguous. The V end lost 2 bases, the J end lost 3 bases, and 4 bases lay between the germline ends. The germline gives CDR1 SEHNR, CDR2 FQNEAQ (reference sequence). The CDR3 has 12 residues. The CDR3 nucleotides are TGTGCCAGCAGCTTACTTGACACTGAAGCTTTCTTT. Its protein product is CASSLLDTEAFF.

The chain has TRBV11-2 and TRBJ2-7, with a tentative D call TRBD1 (6 bases). Germline-derived CDR1 and CDR2 are SGHAT and FQNNGV. V was clipped by 6 bases and J by 2 bases, with 14 bases between them. The CDR3 is 14 amino acids. CDR3 region: CASSSIQGPYEQYF. The CDR3 region has the DNA TGTGCCAGCAGTTCGATCCAGGGGCCCTACGAGCAGTACTTC.

The gene calls are TRBV7-9 and TRBJ1-5; possible D gene TRBD1, 6 bases. Per the germline V gene, CDR1 is SEHNR and CDR2 is FQNEAQ (reference sequence). This CDR3 is built from 14 residues. Trimming took off 4 bases at V and 6 bases at J, with 13 bases between the two ends. CDR3 coding DNA: TGTGCCAGCAGCTCCGGCACAGGGCTTCAGCCCCAGCATTTT. Encoded protein: CASSSGTGLQPQHF.

The rearrangement uses TRBV3-1 (or the pseudogene TRBV3-2) and TRBJ2-1; 8 bases align to TRBD2. This CDR3 has 17 residues. V dropped 0 bases and J dropped 4; count of bases not matched to a gene: 8. Germline CDR1 and CDR2: LGHDT and YNNKEL (reference sequence). The CDR3 region is CASSQDLNLAGYNEQFF. CDR3 in DNA: TGTGCCAGCAGCCAAGATCTAAATCTAGCGGGTTACAATGAGCAGTTCTTC.

This clone was seen a handful of times. V gene TRBV6-5 combines with J gene TRBJ1-5; no firm D call. The CDR3 contains 16 residues. The germline CDR1 and CDR2 sequences are MNHEY and SVGAGI. Trimming cost V 0 bases and J 9 bases, with 18 bases left between them. The CDR3 loop is CASSYSSSAPSGPQHF. For the CDR3, the DNA is TGTGCCAGCAGTTACTCGAGCAGTGCCCCTTCGGGGCCCCAGCATTTT.

The chain joins TRBV6-1 to TRBJ1-6; tentative D call: TRBD1 (5 bases). This CDR3 is built from 16 residues. Trimming shortened V by 1 base and J by 9 bases, and 16 bases separated the two germline ends. From germline, CDR1 is MNHNS and CDR2 SASEGT. The CDR3 nucleotides are TGTGCCAGCAGTGAAGAGGAGTGGGGGGTTGGTTCACCCCTCCACTTT. Protein sequence: CASSEEEWGVGSPLHF.

The V gene is TRBV27, the J gene TRBJ1-2; D possibly corresponds to TRBD1 (5 bases). This CDR3 is built from 16 residues. Germline V gene data show CDR1 as MNHEY and CDR2 as SMNVEV (reference sequence). Trimming removed 5 bases from V and 2 bases from J, with 18 bases in between. CDR3 protein: CASSPLPWGGNYGYTF. The CDR3 DNA is TGTGCCAGCAGTCCCCTCCCTTGGGGGGGGAACTATGGCTACACCTTC.

This clone was seen once. V is TRBV7-2 and J is TRBJ2-1, with D possibly TRBD2 on 5 matching bases. The CDR3 has 15 amino acids. Trimming stripped 6 bases from V and 1 base from J, with 13 bases between. Per germline, CDR1 SGHTA and CDR2 FQGNSA. CDR3: CASSPSRGSYNEQFF. Here the CDR3 DNA reads TGTGCCAGCAGTCCCTCTAGAGGGTCCTACAATGAGCAGTTCTTC. Full variable domain (remainder filled in from reference TRBV7-2 and TRBJ2-1): GAGVSQSPSNKVTEKGKDVELRCDPISGHTALYWYRQSLGQGLEFLIYFQGNSAPDKSGLPSDRFSAERTGGSVSTLTIQRTQQEDSAVYLCASSPSRGSYNEQFFGPGTRLTVL.

This sequence joins TRBV7-7 and TRBJ1-4, with D unresolved. Trimming removed 5 bases from V and 8 bases from J, with 18 bases in between. Germline V gene lookup returns CDR1 SSHAT and CDR2 FNYEAQ (reference sequence). This CDR3 has 15 amino acids. CDR3 amino acids: CASSRKLGLGEKLFF. The CDR3 region has the DNA TGTGCCAGCAGCCGAAAGCTGGGCCTTGGAGAAAAACTGTTTTTT.